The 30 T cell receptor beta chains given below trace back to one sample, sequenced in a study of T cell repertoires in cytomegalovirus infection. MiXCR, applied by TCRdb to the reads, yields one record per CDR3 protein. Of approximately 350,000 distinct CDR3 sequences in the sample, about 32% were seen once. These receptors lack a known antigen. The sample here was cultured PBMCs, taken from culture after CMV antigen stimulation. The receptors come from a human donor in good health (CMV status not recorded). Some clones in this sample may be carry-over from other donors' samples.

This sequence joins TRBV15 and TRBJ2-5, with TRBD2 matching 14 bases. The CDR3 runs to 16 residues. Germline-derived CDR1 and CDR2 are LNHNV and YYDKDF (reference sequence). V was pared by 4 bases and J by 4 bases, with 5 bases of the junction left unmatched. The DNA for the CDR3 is TGTGCCACCAGCACGAGACTAGCGGGAGGGAGAGAGACCCAGTACTTC. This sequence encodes CATSTRLAGGRETQYF.

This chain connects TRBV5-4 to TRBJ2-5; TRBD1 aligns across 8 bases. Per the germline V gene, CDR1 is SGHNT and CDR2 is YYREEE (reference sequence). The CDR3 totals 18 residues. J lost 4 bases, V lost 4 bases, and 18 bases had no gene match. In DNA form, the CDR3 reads TGTGCCAGCAGCCACGGACAGGGTGCGATGGCAAGGCCAGAGACCCAGTACTTC. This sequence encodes CASSHGQGAMARPETQYF.

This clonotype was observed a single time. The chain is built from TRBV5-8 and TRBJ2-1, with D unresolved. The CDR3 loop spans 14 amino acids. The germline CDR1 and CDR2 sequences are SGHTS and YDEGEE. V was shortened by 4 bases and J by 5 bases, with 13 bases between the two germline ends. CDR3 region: CASSPLGQNNEQFF. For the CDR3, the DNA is TGTGCCAGCAGCCCCCTCGGGCAGAACAATGAGCAGTTCTTC.

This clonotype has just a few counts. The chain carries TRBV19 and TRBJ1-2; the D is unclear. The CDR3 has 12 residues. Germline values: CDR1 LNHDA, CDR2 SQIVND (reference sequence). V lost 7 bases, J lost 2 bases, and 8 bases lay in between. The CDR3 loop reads CASTRDNYGYTF. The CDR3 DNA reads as TGTGCCAGTACCCGCGACAACTATGGCTACACCTTC.

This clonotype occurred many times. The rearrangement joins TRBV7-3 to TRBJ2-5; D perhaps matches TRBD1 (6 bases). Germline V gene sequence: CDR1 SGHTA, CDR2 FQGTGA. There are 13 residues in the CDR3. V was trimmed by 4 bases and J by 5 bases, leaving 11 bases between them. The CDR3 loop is CASSSGVQETQYF. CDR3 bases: TGTGCCAGCAGCTCAGGGGTTCAGGAGACCCAGTACTTC.

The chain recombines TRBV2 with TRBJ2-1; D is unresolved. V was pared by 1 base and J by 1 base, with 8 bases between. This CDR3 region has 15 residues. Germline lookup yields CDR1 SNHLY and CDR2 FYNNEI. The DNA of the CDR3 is TGTGCCAGCAGTGAAGGGACCGATTCCTACAATGAGCAGTTCTTC. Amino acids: CASSEGTDSYNEQFF.

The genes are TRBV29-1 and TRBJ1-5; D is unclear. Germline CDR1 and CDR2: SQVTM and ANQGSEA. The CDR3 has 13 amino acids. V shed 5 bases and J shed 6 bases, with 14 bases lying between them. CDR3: CSVISGFGQPQHF. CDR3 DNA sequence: TGCAGCGTTATTTCGGGGTTTGGTCAGCCCCAGCATTTT. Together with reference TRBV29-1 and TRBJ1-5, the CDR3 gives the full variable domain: SAVISQKPSRDICQRGTSLTIQCQVDSQVTMMFWYRQQPGQSLTLIATANQGSEATYESGFVIDKFPISRPNLTFSTLTVSNMSPEDSSIYLCSVISGFGQPQHFGDGTRLSIL.

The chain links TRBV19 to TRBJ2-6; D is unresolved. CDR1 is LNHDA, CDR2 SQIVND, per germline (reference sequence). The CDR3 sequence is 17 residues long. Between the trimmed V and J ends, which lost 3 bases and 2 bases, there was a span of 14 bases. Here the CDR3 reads CASSIGRLTAGANVLTF. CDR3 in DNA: TGTGCCAGTAGTATTGGCCGGCTTACAGCTGGGGCCAACGTCCTGACTTTC.

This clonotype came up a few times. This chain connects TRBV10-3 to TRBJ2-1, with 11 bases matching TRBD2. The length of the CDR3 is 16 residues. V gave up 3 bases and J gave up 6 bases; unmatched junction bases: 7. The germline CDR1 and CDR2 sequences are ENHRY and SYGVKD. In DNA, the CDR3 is TGTGCCATCAGTGAAAGGGCTAGCGGGGGGCTCAATGAGCAGTTCTTC. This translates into CAISERASGGLNEQFF.

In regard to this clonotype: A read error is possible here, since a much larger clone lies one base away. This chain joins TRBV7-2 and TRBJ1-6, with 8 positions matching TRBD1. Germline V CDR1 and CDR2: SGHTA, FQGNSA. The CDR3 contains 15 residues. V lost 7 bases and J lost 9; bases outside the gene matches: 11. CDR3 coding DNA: TGTACCAGCAACGACCCAGGGGGCGGTGGTTCACCCCTCCACTTT. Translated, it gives CTSNDPGGGGSPLHF.

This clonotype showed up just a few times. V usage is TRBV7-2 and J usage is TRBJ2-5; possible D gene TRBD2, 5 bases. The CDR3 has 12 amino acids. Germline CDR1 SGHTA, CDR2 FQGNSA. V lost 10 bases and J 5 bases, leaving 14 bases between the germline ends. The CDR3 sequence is CATSRRGETQYF. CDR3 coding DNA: TGTGCCACCTCGCGTAGAGGGGAGACCCAGTACTTC.

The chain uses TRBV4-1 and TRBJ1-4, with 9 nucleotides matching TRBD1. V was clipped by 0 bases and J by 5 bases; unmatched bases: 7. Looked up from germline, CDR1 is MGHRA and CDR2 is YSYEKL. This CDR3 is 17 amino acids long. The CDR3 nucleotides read TGCGCCAGCAGCCAAGAAGGAGTGGGACAGGGAAATGAAAAACTGTTTTTT. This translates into CASSQEGVGQGNEKLFF.

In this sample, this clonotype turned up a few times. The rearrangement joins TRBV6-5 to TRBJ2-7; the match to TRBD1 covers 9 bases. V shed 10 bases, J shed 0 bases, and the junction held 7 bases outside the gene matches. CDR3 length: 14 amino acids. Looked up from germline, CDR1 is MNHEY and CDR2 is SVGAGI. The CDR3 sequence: CATRGQGSSYEQYV. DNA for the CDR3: TGTGCCACCAGGGGACAGGGATCCTCCTACGAGCAGTACGTC.

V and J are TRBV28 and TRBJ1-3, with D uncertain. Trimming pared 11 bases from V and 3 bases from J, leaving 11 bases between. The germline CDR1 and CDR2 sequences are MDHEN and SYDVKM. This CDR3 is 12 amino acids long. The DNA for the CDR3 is TGTGCCGCCTACCGTTTTGGAAACACCATATATTTT. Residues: CAAYRFGNTIYF.

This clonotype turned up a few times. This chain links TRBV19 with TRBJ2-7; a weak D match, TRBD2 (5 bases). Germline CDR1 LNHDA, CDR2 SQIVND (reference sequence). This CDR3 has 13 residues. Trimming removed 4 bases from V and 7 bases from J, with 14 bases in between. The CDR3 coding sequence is TGTGCCAGTAGTAAGGCCCAGAGGGCGGAGCAGTACTTC. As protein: CASSKAQRAEQYF.

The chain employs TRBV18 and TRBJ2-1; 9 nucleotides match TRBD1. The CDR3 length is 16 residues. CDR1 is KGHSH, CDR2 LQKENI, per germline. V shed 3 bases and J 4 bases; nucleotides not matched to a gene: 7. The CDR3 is CASSPLGQGTYNEQFF. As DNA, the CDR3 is TGTGCCAGCTCACCCCTCGGACAGGGGACTTACAATGAGCAGTTCTTC. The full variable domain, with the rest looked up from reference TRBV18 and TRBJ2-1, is NAGVMQNPRHLVRRRGQEARLRCSPMKGHSHVYWYRQLPEEGLKFMVYLQKENIIDESGMPKERFSAEFPKEGPSILRIQQVVRGDSAAYFCASSPLGQGTYNEQFFGPGTRLTVL.

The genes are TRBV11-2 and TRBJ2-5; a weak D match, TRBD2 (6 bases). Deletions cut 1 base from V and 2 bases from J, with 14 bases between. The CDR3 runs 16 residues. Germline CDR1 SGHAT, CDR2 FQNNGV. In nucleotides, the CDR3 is TGTGCCAGCAGCTTAGTTACCGGGAGTCAGCAAGAGACCCAGTACTTC. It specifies CASSLVTGSQQETQYF.

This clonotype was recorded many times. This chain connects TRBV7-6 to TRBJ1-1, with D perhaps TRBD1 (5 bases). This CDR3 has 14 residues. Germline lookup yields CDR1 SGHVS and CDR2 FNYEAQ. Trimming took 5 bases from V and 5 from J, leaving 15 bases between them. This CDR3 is CASSPGPRGTEAFF. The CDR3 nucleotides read TGTGCCAGCAGCCCGGGACCTCGTGGGACTGAAGCTTTCTTT.

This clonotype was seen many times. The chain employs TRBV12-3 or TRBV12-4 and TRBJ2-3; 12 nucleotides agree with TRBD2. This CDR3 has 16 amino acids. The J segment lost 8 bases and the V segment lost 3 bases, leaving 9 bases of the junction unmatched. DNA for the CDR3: TGTGCCAGCAGTTTCTCTAGCGGGAGGGTAGAAGTTACGCAGTATTTT. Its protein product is CASSFSSGRVEVTQYF.

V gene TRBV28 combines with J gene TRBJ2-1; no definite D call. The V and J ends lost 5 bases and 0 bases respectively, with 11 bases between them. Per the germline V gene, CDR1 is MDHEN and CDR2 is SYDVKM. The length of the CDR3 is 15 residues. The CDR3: CASSPELGSYNEQFF. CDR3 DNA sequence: TGTGCCAGCAGTCCCGAGTTGGGCTCCTACAATGAGCAGTTCTTC.

CDR3: CARDRGSYEQYV. CDR3 bases: TGCGCCAGAGACAGGGGATCCTACGAGCAGTACGTC. The chain joins TRBV10-1 to TRBJ2-7, with TRBD1 identical over 8 bases. The germline V gene has CDR1 WNHNN and CDR2 SYGVQD (reference sequence). The CDR3 has 12 residues. The J segment lost 1 base and the V segment lost 9 bases, leaving 2 bases of the junction unmatched.

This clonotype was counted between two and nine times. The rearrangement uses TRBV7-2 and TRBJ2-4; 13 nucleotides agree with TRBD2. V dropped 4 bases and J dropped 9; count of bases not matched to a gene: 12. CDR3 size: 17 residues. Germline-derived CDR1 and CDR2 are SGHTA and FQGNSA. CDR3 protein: CASSSTLLAGGGVIQYF. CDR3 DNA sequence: TGTGCCAGCAGCTCTACGTTACTAGCGGGGGGGGGGGTCATTCAGTACTTC. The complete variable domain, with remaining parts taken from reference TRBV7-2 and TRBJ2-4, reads GAGVSQSPSNKVTEKGKDVELRCDPISGHTALYWYRQSLGQGLEFLIYFQGNSAPDKSGLPSDRFSAERTGGSVSTLTIQRTQQEDSAVYLCASSSTLLAGGGVIQYFGAGTRLSVL.

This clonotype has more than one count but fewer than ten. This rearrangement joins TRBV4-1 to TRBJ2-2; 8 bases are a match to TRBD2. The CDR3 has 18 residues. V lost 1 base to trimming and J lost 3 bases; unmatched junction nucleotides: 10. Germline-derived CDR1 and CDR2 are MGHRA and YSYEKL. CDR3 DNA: TGCGCCAGCAGCCAAGGAGGTCGTACTAGCGGATACACCGGGGAGCTGTTTTTT. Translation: CASSQGGRTSGYTGELFF.

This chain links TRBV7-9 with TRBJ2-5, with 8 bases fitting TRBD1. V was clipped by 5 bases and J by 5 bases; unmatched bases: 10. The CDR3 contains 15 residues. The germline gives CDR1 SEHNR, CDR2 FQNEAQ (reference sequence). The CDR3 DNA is TGTGCCAGCAGCCCACCGGGACAGGCTTGGGAGACCCAGTACTTC. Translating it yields CASSPPGQAWETQYF.

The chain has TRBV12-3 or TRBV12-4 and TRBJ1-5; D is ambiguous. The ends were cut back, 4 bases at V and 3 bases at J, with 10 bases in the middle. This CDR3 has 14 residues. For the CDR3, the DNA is TGTGCCAGCAGTTCCGGGATTTACAATCAGCCCCAGCATTTT. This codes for CASSSGIYNQPQHF.

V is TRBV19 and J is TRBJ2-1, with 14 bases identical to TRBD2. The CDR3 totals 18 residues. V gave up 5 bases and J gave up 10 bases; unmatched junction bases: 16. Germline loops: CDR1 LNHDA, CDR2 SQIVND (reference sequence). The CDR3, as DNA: TGTGCCAGTAGTCCCACGGGACTAGCGGGAGTATTTGCGCGGGAGCAGTTCTTC. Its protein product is CASSPTGLAGVFAREQFF.

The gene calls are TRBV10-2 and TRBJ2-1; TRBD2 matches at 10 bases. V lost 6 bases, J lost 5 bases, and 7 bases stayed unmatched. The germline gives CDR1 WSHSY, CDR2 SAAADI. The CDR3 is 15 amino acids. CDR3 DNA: TGCGCCAGCAGAGGAGCGGGAGGGCGTGACAATGAGCAGTTCTTC. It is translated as CASRGAGGRDNEQFF.

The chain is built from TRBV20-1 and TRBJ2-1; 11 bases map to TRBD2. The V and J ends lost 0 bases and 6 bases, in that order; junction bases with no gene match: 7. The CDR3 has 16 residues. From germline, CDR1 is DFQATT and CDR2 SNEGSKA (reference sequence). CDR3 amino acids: CSARDRGSGRGNEQFF. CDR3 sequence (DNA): TGCAGTGCTAGAGATCGTGGTAGCGGGAGGGGCAATGAGCAGTTCTTC.

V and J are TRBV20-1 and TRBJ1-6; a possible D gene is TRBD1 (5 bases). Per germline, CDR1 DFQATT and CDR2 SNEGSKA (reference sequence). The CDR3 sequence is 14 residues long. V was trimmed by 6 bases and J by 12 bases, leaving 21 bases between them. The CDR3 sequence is CSAKVRRDSVPLHF. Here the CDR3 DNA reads TGCAGTGCCAAAGTACGCAGGGATAGCGTACCCCTCCACTTT.

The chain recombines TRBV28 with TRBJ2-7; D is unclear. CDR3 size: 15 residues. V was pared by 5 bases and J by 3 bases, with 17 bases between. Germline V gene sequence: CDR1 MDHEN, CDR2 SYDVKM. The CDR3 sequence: CASSPNTRVNYEQYF. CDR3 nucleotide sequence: TGTGCCAGCAGTCCCAACACGAGAGTTAACTACGAGCAGTACTTC.